This T cell receptor beta chain was identified in a study of blood T cell repertoires in COVID-19. The CDR3 contains 12 residues. Germline V CDR1 and CDR2: WNHNN, SYGVQD (reference sequence). J lost 6 bases, V lost 6 bases, and 5 bases had no gene match. Measured with immunoSEQ multiplex PCR; TCRdb has only the in-frame clones, and not every one. The sample contains around 180,000 clones, around nine tenths of which appear only once. This receptor was obtained from a man in his 70s with active or convalescent COVID-19. This chain connects TRBV10-1 to TRBJ2-7; TRBD1 aligns across 7 bases. The sample consisted of peripheral blood. CDR3 DNA: TGCGCCAGCAGCCGGTCAGGGGGCGAGCAGTACTTC. Translated: CASSRSGGEQYF.